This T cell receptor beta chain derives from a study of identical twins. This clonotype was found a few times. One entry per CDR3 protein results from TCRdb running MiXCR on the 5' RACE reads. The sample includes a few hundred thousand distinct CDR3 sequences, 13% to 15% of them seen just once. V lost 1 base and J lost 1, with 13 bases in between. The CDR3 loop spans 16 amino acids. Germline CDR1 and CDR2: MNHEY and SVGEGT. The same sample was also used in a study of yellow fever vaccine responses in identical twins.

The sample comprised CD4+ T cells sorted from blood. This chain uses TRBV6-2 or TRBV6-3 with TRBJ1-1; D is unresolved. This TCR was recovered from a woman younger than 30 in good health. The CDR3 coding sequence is TGTGCCAGCAGTTACTTGGCAGGTAGTTCGAACACTGAAGCTTTCTTT. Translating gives CASSYLAGSSNTEAFF.